Reported below is one T cell receptor beta chain. Its matching antigen is unknown. Germline CDR1 and CDR2: SEHNR and FQNEAQ (reference sequence). Deletions cut 5 bases from V and 6 bases from J, with 13 bases between. The CDR3 sequence is 13 residues long. These data belong to a study of beta chain features in type 1 diabetes. The study, taken as a whole, reports: Within patients, naive, central memory and Treg TCRB repertoires seemed more similar than within healthy donors.

Every isolated RNA sample was fully reverse transcribed, so sequencing captured expressed TCRB transcripts. Some 3.4 million reads were obtained on average from naive, central memory and regulatory T cell samples. Sequenced by immunoSEQ multiplex PCR; TCRdb stores in-frame clones only, minus some. The sample carries about 930,000 clones, roughly 15% recorded once. The receptor's source is a woman younger than 30 in good health. The sequenced sample consisted of naive CD4+ T cells from blood. This chain joins TRBV7-9 and TRBJ1-2; D call uncertain. The chain's CDR3 is CASSPGPSDGYTF. The CDR3 nucleotides are TGTGCCAGCAGCCCGGGCCCTTCAGATGGCTACACCTTC.